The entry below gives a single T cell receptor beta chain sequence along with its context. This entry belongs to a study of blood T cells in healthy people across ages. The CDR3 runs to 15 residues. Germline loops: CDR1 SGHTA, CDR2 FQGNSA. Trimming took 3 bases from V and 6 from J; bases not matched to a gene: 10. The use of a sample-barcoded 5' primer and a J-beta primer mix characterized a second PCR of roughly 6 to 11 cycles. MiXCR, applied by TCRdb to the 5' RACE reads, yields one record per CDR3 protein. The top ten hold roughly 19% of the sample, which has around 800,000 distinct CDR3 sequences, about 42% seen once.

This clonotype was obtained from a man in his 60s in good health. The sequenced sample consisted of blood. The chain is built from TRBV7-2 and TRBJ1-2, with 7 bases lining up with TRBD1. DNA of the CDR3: TGTGCCAGCAGCTTTAAACAGGGGAGTGTAGATGGCTACACCTTC. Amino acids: CASSFKQGSVDGYTF.